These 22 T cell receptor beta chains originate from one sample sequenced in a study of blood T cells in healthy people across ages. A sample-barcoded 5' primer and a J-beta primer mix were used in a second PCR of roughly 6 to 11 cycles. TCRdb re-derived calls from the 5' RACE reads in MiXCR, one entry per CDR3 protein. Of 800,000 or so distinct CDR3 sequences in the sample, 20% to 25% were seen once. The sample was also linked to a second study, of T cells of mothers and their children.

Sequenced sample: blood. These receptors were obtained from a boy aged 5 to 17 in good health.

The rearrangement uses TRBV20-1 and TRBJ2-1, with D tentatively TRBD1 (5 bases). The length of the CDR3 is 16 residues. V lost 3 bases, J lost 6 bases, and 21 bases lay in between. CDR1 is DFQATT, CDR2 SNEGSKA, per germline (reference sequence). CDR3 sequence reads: CSASRWQGISSNEQFF. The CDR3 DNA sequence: TGCAGTGCTAGCCGGTGGCAGGGAATATCTTCCAATGAGCAGTTCTTC.

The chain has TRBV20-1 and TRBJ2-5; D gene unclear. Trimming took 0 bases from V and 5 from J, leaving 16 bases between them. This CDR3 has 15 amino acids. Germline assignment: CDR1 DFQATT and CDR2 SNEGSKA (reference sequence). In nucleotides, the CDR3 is TGCAGTGCTAGAGAGATACGGGCCCCACGCGAGACCCAGTACTTC. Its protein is CSAREIRAPRETQYF.

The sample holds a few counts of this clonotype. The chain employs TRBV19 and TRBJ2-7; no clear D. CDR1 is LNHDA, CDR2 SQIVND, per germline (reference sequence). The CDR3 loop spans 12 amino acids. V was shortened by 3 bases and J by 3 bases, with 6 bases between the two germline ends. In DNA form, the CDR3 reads TGTGCCAGTAGTATTTCAGGCTACGAGCAGTACTTC. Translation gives CASSISGYEQYF.

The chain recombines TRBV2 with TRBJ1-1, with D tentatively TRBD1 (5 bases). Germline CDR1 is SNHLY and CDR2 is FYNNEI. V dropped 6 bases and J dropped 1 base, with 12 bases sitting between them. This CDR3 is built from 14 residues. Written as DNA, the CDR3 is TGTGCCAGCAGCAGGTGGCAGGGGAACACTGAAGCTTTCTTT. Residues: CASSRWQGNTEAFF. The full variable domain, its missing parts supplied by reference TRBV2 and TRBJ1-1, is EPEVTQTPSHQVTQMGQEVILRCVPISNHLYFYWYRQILGQKVEFLVSFYNNEISEKSEIFDDQFSVERPDGSNFTLKIRSTKLEDSAMYFCASSRWQGNTEAFFGQGTRLTVV.

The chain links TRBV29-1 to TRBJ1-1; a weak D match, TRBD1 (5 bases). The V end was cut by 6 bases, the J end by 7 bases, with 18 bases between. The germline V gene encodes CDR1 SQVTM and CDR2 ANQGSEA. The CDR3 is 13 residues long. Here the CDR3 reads CSVNSGTEDEAFF. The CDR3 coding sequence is TGCAGCGTGAACTCCGGGACCGAAGATGAAGCTTTCTTT.

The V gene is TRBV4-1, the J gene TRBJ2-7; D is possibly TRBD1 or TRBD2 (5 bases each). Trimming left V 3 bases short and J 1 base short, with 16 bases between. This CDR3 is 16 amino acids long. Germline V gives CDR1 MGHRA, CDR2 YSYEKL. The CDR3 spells CASSQGTGTRSYEQYF. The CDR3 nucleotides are TGCGCCAGCAGCCAGGGGACCGGGACCCGATCCTACGAGCAGTACTTC.

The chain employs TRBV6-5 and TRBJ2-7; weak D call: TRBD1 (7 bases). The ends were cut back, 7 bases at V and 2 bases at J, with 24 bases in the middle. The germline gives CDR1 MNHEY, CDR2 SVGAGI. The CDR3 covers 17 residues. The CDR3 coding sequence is TGTGCCAGCAATTCCCCTCAGGGGGGACGACACACCTACGAGCAGTACTTC. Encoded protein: CASNSPQGGRHTYEQYF.

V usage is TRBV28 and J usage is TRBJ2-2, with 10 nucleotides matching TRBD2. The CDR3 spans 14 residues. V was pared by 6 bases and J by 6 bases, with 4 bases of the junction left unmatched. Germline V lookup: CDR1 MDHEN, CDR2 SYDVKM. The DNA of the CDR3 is TGTGCCAGCAGGATAGCGGGGGGCGCCGGGGAGCTGTTTTTT. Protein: CASRIAGGAGELFF.

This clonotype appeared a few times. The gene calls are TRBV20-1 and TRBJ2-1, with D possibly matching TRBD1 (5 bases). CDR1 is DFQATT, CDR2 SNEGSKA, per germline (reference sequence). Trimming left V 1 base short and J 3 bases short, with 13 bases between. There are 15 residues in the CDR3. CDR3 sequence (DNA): TGCAGTGCTAGAGTGGTGGAGACAGACTACAATGAGCAGTTCTTC. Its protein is CSARVVETDYNEQFF.

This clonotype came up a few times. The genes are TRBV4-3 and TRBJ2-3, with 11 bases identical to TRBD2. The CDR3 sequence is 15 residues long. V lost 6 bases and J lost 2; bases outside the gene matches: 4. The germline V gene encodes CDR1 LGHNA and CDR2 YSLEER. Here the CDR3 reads CASSGTSGYTDTQYF. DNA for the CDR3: TGCGCCAGCAGTGGGACTAGCGGATACACAGATACGCAGTATTTT.

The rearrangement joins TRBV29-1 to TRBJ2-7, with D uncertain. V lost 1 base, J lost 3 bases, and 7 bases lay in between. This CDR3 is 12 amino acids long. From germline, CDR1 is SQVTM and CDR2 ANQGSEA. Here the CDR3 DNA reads TGCAGCGTTGAAGCGGACGGCTACGAGCAGTACTTC. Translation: CSVEADGYEQYF.

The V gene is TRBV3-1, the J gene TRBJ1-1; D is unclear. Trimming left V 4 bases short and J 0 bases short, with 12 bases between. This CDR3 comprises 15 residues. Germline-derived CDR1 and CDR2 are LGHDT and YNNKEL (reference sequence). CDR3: CASSRNGGVNTEAFF. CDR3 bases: TGTGCCAGCAGCCGGAATGGAGGCGTGAACACTGAAGCTTTCTTT.

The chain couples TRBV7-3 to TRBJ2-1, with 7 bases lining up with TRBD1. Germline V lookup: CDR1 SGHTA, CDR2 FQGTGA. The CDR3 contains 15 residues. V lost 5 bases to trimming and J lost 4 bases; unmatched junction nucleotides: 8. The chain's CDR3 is CASSLGQVGYNEQFF. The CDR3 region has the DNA TGTGCCAGCAGCCTTGGACAGGTAGGATACAATGAGCAGTTCTTC.

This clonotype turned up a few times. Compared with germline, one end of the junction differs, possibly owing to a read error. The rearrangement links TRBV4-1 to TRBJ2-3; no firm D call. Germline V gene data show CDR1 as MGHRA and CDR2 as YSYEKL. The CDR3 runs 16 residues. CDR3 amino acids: CASSQDHGEVTDTQYF. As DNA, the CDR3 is TGCGCCAGTAGCCAAGATCATGGGGAAGTGACAGATACGCAGTATTTT.

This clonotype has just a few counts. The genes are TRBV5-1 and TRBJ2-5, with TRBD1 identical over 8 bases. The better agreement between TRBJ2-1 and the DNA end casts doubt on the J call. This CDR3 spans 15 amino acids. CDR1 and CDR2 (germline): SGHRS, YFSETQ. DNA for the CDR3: TGCGCCAGCAGCCTCCGGGACAGGACCTACAATGAGCAGTTCTTC. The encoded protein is CASSLRDRTYNEQFF.

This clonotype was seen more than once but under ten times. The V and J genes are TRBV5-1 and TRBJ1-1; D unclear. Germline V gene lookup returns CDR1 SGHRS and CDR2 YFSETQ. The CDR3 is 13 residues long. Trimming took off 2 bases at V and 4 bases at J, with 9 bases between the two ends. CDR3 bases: TGCGCCAGCAGCTTTTCCCCGGGCACTGAAGCTTTCTTT. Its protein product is CASSFSPGTEAFF.

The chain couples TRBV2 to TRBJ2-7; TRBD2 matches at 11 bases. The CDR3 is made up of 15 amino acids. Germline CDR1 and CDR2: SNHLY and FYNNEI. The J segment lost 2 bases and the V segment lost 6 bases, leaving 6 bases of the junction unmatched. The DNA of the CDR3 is TGTGCCAGCAGCGAGAGACTAGCGGGGCCCTACGAGCAGTACTTC. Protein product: CASSERLAGPYEQYF.

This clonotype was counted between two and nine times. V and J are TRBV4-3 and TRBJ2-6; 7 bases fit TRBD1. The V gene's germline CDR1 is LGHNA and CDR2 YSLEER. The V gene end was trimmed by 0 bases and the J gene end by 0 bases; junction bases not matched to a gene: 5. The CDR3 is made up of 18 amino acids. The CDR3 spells CASSQDRGSLSGANVLTF. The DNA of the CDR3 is TGCGCCAGCAGCCAAGACAGGGGGTCCCTCTCTGGGGCCAACGTCCTGACTTTC.

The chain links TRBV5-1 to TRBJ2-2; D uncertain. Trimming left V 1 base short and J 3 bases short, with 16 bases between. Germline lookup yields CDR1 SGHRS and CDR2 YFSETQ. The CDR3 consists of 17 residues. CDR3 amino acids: CASSLLSNSLYTGELFF. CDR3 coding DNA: TGCGCCAGCAGCTTGCTCAGTAATTCCTTGTACACCGGGGAGCTGTTTTTT.

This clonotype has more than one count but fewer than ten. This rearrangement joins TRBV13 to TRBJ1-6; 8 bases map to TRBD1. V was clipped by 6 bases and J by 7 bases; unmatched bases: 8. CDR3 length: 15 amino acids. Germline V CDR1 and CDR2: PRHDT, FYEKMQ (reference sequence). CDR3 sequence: CASSPDRGANSPLHF. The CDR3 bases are TGTGCCAGCAGTCCAGACAGGGGCGCAAATTCACCCCTCCACTTT.

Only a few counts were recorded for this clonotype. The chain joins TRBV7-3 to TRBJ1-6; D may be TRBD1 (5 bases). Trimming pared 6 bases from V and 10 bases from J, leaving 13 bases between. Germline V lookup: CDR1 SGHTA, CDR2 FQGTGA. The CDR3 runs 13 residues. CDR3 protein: CASSPGGGSPLHF. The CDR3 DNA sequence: TGTGCCAGCAGTCCCGGGGGGGGATCACCCCTCCACTTT.

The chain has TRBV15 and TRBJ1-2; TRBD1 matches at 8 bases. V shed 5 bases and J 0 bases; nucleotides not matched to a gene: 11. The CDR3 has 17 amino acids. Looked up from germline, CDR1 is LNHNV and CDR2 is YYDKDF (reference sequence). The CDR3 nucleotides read TGTGCCACCAGCCCAAAGGACAGGGCGATAGCTAACTATGGCTACACCTTC. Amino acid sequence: CATSPKDRAIANYGYTF. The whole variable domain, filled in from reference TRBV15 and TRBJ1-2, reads DAMVIQNPRYQVTQFGKPVTLSCSQTLNHNVMYWYQQKSSQAPKLLFHYYDKDFNNEADTPDNFQSRRPNTSFCFLDIRSPGLGDTAMYLCATSPKDRAIANYGYTFGSGTRLTVV.